This TCR beta chain was obtained from a study of graft-versus-host responses after intestinal transplantation. The germline CDR1 and CDR2 sequences are SGHNT and YYREEE (reference sequence). V was trimmed by 4 bases and J by 4 bases, leaving 14 bases between them. The CDR3 covers 15 residues. This table comes from immunoSEQ multiplex PCR, and its TCRdb copy is limited to in-frame clones, with some not included. The sample comprises approximately 63,000 clones, approximately 94% of which are singletons, and around 0.4% rests with the top ten. In regard to this clone: The antigen remains unidentified.

This chain joins TRBV5-4 and TRBJ2-2, with D perhaps given as TRBD1 or TRBD2 (5 bases each). The sample here was unstimulated CD4+ T cells sorted from spleen or lymph node cells, taken before transplant. The sequence came from a human donor who was the organ donor for an intestinal transplant. CDR3 sequence (DNA): TGTGCCAGCAGCGTTCAGGGAGTTGGCACCGGGGAGCTGTTTTTT. It specifies CASSVQGVGTGELFF.